This entry is about one T cell receptor (beta chain). This sample is part of a study of blood T cells in healthy people across ages. A sample-barcoded 5' primer and a J-beta primer mix were used in a second PCR of roughly 6 to 12 cycles. TCRdb used MiXCR to reprocess the 5' RACE reads, holding one entry per CDR3 protein. The profile shows 1.2 million to 1.5 million distinct CDR3 sequences, 42% of them singletons. The CDR3 totals 15 residues. V was pared by 0 bases and J by 3 bases, with 9 bases between. The germline V gene encodes CDR1 LGHNA and CDR2 YNFKEQ. The chain recombines TRBV4-2 with TRBJ2-1; D may be TRBD2 (5 bases). This sequence was found in a woman under 30 in good health. The sequencing sample was made of blood. The CDR3 DNA reads as TGTGCCAGCAGCCAAGAGGCCCGGGACTACAATGAGCAGTTCTTC. It specifies CASSQEARDYNEQFF.